This T cell receptor (beta chain) was retrieved from a study of cytomegalovirus exposure and HLA in healthy donors. The primer mix had 60 Vbeta and 13 Jbeta primers. Method: immunoSEQ multiplex PCR; TCRdb's copy keeps in-frame clones and lacks some. Of about 83,000 clones listed, around 79% are singletons. Comment on this clone: The antigen remains undetermined.

Study outcomes and limitations: Analysis was carried out at a later point, and it linked a missense DCLRE1C variant to TCR beta V- and J-gene trimming.

The CDR3 length is 13 residues. V was cut by 0 bases and J by 10 bases, with 12 bases left in between. Germline values: CDR1 SGHAT, CDR2 FQDESV (reference sequence). Sample: PBMCs. This sequence joins TRBV11-1 and TRBJ1-1; TRBD1 is a possible D gene (6 bases). The receptor's source is a man aged 18 to 30 in good health and CMV-seropositive. Written as DNA, the CDR3 is TGTGCCAGCAGCTTAGCCGGGGGGCGCGGAGCTTTCTTT. Its protein product is CASSLAGGRGAFF. The full variable domain, completed using reference TRBV11-1 and TRBJ1-1, is EAEVAQSPRYKITEKSQAVAFWCDPISGHATLYWYRQILGQGPELLVQFQDESVVDDSQLPKDRFSAERLKGVDSTLKIQPAELGDSAMYLCASSLAGGRGAFFGQGTRLTVV.